This note documents a single T cell receptor beta chain sequence. Sequencing was performed with immunoSEQ multiplex PCR; in TCRdb, only in-frame clones are kept and a portion is missing. The table has around 79,000 clones, roughly nine tenths seen once. This record comes from a study of OX40 agonist ivuxolimab in advanced cancers. The V end was cut by 1 base, the J end by 6 bases, with 6 bases between. Germline lookup yields CDR1 LGHNT and CDR2 FRNRAP. The length of the CDR3 is 12 residues. The source was CD4+ or CD8+ T cells sorted from blood, collected in a trial of the OX40 agonist ivuxolimab. The chain has TRBV12-5 and TRBJ1-1; unclear D gene. This TCR was sampled from an adult with an advanced solid tumor such as melanoma, head and neck, liver or kidney cancer. The CDR3 coding sequence is TGTGCTAGTGGTTTGGGGGCATCTGAAGCTTTCTTT. It encodes CASGLGASEAFF.